The source of this T cell receptor beta chain is a study of T-cell reconstitution after alpha-beta-depleted transplantation in children. General study findings and limits: Some patients' high day-60 TCRbeta diversity was traced to surviving recipient T cells and thymic progenitors. Fresh T-cell production supplied most of the T-cell counts and diversity seen one year after transplant.

Unique molecular identifiers were used to barcode this TCRbeta library. TCRdb reprocessed the PCR reads via MiXCR and lists one record per CDR3 protein. The data hold under 70,000 distinct CDR3 sequences, with approximately 10% observed a single time. Many counts were recorded for this clonotype. Antigen: not known. CDR3 size: 17 residues. Trimming removed 5 bases from V and 4 bases from J; junction bases left unmatched: 11. Germline V CDR1 and CDR2: MNHEY, SMNVEV (reference sequence). The chain joins TRBV27 to TRBJ2-2, with 9 bases that match TRBD1. This clonotype was obtained from a boy aged 5-17 years with acute myeloid leukemia, due to receive a stem cell transplant. The specimen was PBMCs, collected before TCRalphabeta/CD19-depleted stem cell transplant. The CDR3 spells CASSPLAGQGLTGELFF. Here the CDR3 DNA reads TGTGCCAGCAGTCCCCTCGCTGGACAGGGGCTCACCGGGGAGCTGTTTTTT.